This T cell receptor beta chain stems from a study of blood T cells in healthy people across ages. They isolated at least 6.5 million PBMCs from each sample. CDR3 length: 14 residues. Looked up from germline, CDR1 is MDHEN and CDR2 is SYDVKM. A J-beta primer mix and a sample-barcoded 5' primer were used in a second PCR of about 7 to 11 cycles. Each CDR3 protein is one row after TCRdb ran MiXCR on the 5' RACE reads. The repertoire holds roughly 1 million distinct CDR3 sequences, roughly a quarter seen once, with approximately 0.71% in the top ten. This clonotype showed up just a few times. A further study also used this sample, focusing on T cells of mothers and their children.

Source material: blood. The chain combines TRBV28 with TRBJ2-5, with D perhaps matching TRBD1 (5 bases). The DNA end is a closer match to TRBJ2-7, so the J assignment may be wrong. This clonotype was sampled from a girl aged 2-10 years in good health. The CDR3 nucleotides read TGTGCCAGCAGATTACCCTCGACAGAATACGAGCAGTACTTC. It yields the protein CASRLPSTEYEQYF.